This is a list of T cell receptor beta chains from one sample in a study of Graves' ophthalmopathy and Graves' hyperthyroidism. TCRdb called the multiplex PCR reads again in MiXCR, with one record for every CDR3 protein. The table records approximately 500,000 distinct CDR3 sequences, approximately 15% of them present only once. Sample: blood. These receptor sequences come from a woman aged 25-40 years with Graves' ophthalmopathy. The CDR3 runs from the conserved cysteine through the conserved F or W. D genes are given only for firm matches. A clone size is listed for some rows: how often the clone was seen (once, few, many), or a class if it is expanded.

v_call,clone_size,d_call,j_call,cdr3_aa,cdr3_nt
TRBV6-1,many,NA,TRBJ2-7,CASSEFRGARMTGEQYF,TGTGCCAGCAGTGAATTTCGGGGGGCACGGATGACGGGAGAGCAGTACTTC
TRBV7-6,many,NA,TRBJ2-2,CASSSTYTGELFF,TGTGCCAGCAGCTCCACTTACACCGGGGAGCTGTTTTTT
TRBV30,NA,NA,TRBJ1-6,CAWSPRGGVHSPLHF,TGTGCCTGGAGTCCAAGAGGGGGTGTTCATTCACCCCTCCACTTT
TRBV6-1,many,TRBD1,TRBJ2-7,CASSPRAGGAYEQYF,TGTGCCAGCAGCCCCAGGGCAGGGGGAGCCTACGAGCAGTACTTC
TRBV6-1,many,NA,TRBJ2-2,CAVGGLGIGGELFF,TGTGCCGTTGGGGGGCTGGGAATAGGAGGGGAGCTGTTTTTT
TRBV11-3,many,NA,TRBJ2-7,CASSGRQGDLLEQYF,TGTGCCAGCAGCGGACGACAAGGGGATCTGCTCGAGCAGTACTTC
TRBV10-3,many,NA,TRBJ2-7,CAISSGPSSYEQYF,TGTGCCATCAGTAGCGGGCCAAGCTCCTACGAGCAGTACTTC
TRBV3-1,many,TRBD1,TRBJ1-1,CASSQSQGRFVAFF,TGTGCCAGCAGCCAGTCACAGGGGCGCTTTGTAGCTTTCTTT
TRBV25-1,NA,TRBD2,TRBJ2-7,CASSGPSGAGEQYF,TGTGCCAGCAGTGGCCCTAGCGGGGCGGGCGAGCAGTACTTC
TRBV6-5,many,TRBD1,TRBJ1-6,CASSPGTENSPLHF,TGTGCCAGCAGTCCCGGGACAGAAAATTCACCCCTCCACTTT
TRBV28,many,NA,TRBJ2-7,CATRGNRALSYEQYF,TGTGCCACGAGGGGGAACAGAGCCCTTTCCTACGAGCAGTACTTC
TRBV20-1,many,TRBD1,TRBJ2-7,CSASIQGPYEQYF,TGCAGTGCTAGTATACAGGGGCCCTACGAGCAGTACTTC
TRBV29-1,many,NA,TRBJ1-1,CSVMTDMNTEAFF,TGCAGCGTTATGACAGACATGAACACTGAAGCTTTCTTT
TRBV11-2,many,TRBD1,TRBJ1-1,CASSLGTGILGTEAFF,TGTGCCAGCAGCTTAGGGACAGGAATACTGGGTACTGAAGCTTTCTTT
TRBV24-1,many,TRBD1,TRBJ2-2,CATSPGTGVSGELFF,TGTGCCACCTCTCCCGGGACAGGGGTCAGCGGGGAGCTGTTTTTT
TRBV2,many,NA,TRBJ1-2,CASTPEQGNSYGCTF,TGTGCCAGCACCCCAGAACAGGGAAACTCTTATGGCTGCACCTTC
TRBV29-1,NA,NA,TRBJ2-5,CSASRDQETQYF,TGCAGCGCCTCCAGGGACCAAGAGACCCAGTACTTC
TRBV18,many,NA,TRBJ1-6,CASSLEQLGNSPLHF,TGTGCCAGCTCACTGGAGCAGCTCGGGAATTCACCCCTCCACTTT
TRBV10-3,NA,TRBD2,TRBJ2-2,CAIRPGLADTGELFF,TGTGCCATCAGGCCTGGACTAGCGGACACCGGGGAGCTGTTTTTT
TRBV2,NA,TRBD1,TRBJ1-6,CASRADRDFGSPLHF,TGTGCCAGCAGAGCAGACAGGGATTTTGGTTCACCCCTCCACTTT
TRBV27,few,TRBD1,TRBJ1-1,CASSSAGGLWTEAFF,TGTGCCAGCAGTTCCGCAGGGGGCTTGTGGACTGAAGCTTTCTTT
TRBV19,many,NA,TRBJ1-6,CATGDPGWSPLHF,TGTGCCACCGGGGACCCGGGTTGGTCACCCCTCCACTTT
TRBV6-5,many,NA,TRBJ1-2,CASSYGPGGYTF,TGTGCCAGCAGTTACGGGCCGGGTGGCTACACCTTC
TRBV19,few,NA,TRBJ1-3,CASSMQQAGNTIYF,TGTGCCAGTAGTATGCAACAGGCTGGAAACACCATATATTTT
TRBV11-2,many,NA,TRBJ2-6,CASRPTGTGANVLTF,TGTGCCAGCAGACCCACCGGGACAGGGGCCAACGTCCTGACTTTC
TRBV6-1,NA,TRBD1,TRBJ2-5,CASHSGTGGQETQYF,TGTGCCAGCCATAGCGGGACAGGGGGCCAAGAGACCCAGTACTTC
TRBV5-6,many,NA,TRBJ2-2,CASSPNPAGTGELFF,TGTGCCAGCAGTCCTAATCCCGCGGGCACCGGGGAGCTGTTTTTT
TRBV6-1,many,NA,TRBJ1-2,CASSDWGFYGYTF,TGTGCCAGCAGTGATTGGGGATTCTATGGCTACACCTTC
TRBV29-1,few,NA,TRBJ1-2,CSVDLYVQTLNYGYTF,TGCAGCGTTGATTTGTATGTACAAACCCTTAACTATGGCTACACCTTC
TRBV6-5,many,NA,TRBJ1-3,CASRGGPGNTIYF,TGTGCCAGCAGGGGGGGCCCTGGAAACACCATATATTTT
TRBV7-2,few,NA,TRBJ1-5,CASSLARGDISNQPQHF,TGTGCCAGCAGCTTAGCGAGAGGAGACATCAGCAATCAGCCCCAGCATTTT
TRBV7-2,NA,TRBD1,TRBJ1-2,CASSLAGTGGAYGYTF,TGTGCCAGCAGCTTAGCGGGGACAGGGGGAGCCTATGGCTACACCTTC
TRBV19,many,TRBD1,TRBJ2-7,CASSGGQGVYEQYF,TGTGCCAGTAGTGGGGGACAGGGGGTCTACGAGCAGTACTTC
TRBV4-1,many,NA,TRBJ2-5,CASSQDGLQETQYF,TGCGCCAGCAGCCAAGATGGGCTACAAGAGACCCAGTACTTC
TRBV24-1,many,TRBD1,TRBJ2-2,CATSDFTGAGELFF,TGTGCCACCAGTGATTTTACAGGGGCCGGGGAGCTGTTTTTT
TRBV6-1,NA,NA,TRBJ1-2,CASRRAGLYGYTF,TGTGCCAGCAGGAGGGCAGGGCTGTATGGCTACACCTTC
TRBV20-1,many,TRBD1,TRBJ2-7,CSARVDATRTGYEQYF,TGCAGTGCTAGAGTCGACGCGACCCGGACAGGCTACGAGCAGTACTTC
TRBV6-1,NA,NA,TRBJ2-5,CASSASYSETQYF,TGTGCCAGCAGTGCCTCCTATTCGGAGACCCAGTACTTC
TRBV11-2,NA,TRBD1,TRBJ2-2,CASSLEGQGKNTGELFF,TGTGCCAGCAGCTTAGAGGGACAGGGGAAAAACACCGGGGAGCTGTTTTTT
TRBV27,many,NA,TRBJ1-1,CASSLDSRSLEAFF,TGTGCCAGCAGTCTAGATTCTAGGTCTTTAGAAGCTTTCTTT